This TCR beta chain appears in the sequencing data of a study of beta chain features in type 1 diabetes. The table lists this clone with a few counts. Its specificity is unknown. Study-wide points: Shortening that was moderate but significant affected the TCRB CDR3s of Type 1 diabetes patients in all four CD4+ subsets.

From germline, CDR1 is MNHEY and CDR2 SVGAGI. The CDR3 runs 13 residues. V lost 5 bases, J lost 6 bases, and 11 bases lay in between. Investigators reverse transcribed all isolated RNA, so they sequenced expressed TCRB transcripts. Here immunoSEQ multiplex PCR was the method, and the copy in TCRdb shows in-frame clones only, minus some. Of about 710,000 clones in the sample, around 15% are singletons; the top ten hold 0.035% to 0.045%. The TCR comes from a man in his late teens or twenties with type 1 diabetes. Sequencing was done on a sample of naive CD4+ T cells from blood. The V gene is TRBV6-5, the J gene TRBJ2-1; a weak D match, TRBD1 (5 bases). The CDR3 region is CASSRQLPNEQFF. For the CDR3, the DNA is TGTGCCAGCAGTCGACAGCTACCCAATGAGCAGTTCTTC.